These 28 T cell receptor beta chains share one sample of origin, sequenced in a study of OX40 agonist ivuxolimab in advanced cancers. Profiling relied on immunoSEQ multiplex PCR, and the TCRdb table lists in-frame clones only, not all of them. The data show some 80,000 clones, around 85% seen once. The material sequenced was CD4+ or CD8+ T cells sorted from blood, taken in a trial of the OX40 agonist ivuxolimab. Source of these receptors: an adult with an advanced solid tumor such as melanoma, head and neck, liver or kidney cancer.

A word on this clone: The junction shows a germline mismatch at one end, possibly a read error. The chain carries TRBV5-8 and TRBJ1-2; unclear D gene. Germline V CDR1 and CDR2: SGHTS, YDEGEE. This CDR3 spans 10 amino acids. The CDR3 nucleotides read TGTGCCAGCAGCTCAATTGGCAGCCTCTTC. Translated: CASSSIGSLF.

The genes are TRBV5-4 and TRBJ1-1; TRBD1 is a possible D gene (6 bases). Germline V CDR1 and CDR2: SGHNT, YYREEE (reference sequence). There are 14 residues in the CDR3. Deletions cut 3 bases from V and 1 base from J, with 10 bases between. The CDR3 spells CASSWKDRNTEAFF. Here the CDR3 DNA reads TGTGCCAGCAGCTGGAAGGACAGGAACACTGAAGCTTTCTTT.

The chain has TRBV18 and TRBJ1-1; D is undetermined. Germline CDR1 KGHSH, CDR2 LQKENI. Trimming stripped 4 bases from V and 7 bases from J, with 16 bases between. The CDR3 loop spans 14 amino acids. The CDR3 bases are TGTGCCAGCTCACGGAACCGGGGAGAGAGTGAAGCTTTCTTT. This sequence encodes CASSRNRGESEAFF.

This chain uses TRBV5-6 with TRBJ2-5; 9 bases align to TRBD1. This CDR3 region has 17 residues. V lost 0 bases and J lost 2; bases outside the gene matches: 8. Germline CDR1 is SGHDT and CDR2 is YYEEEE. The CDR3 DNA reads TGTGCCAGCAGCTTGGGGACAGGGGCCAATATACAAGAGACCCAGTACTTC. It yields the protein CASSLGTGANIQETQYF.

The rearrangement uses TRBV10-3 and TRBJ1-1; 8 bases fit TRBD1. Germline CDR1 reads ENHRY; CDR2 reads SYGVKD. The junction had 2 bases not matched to a gene; V was cut back by 4 bases and J by 1 base. This CDR3 is 14 amino acids long. CDR3 region: CAISGGTGNTEAFF. The CDR3 bases are TGTGCCATCAGTGGAGGGACAGGGAACACTGAAGCTTTCTTT.

The rearrangement links TRBV7-2 to TRBJ1-1, with D tentatively TRBD1 (6 bases). Germline CDR1 is SGHTA and CDR2 is FQGNSA. V was trimmed by 5 bases and J by 3 bases, leaving 13 bases between them. CDR3 length: 14 residues. CDR3 loop: CASSPRGGYTEAFF. The CDR3 DNA reads TGTGCCAGCAGCCCCAGAGGGGGGTACACTGAAGCTTTCTTT.

This clone showed up just a few times. CDR3 loop: CASSYQTGSGTYEQYF. The CDR3 DNA follows: TGTGCCAGCAGCTACCAGACGGGGTCTGGGACCTACGAGCAGTACTTC. V gene TRBV7-9 combines with J gene TRBJ2-7; D is possibly TRBD2 (5 bases). The CDR3 is 16 amino acids. Germline lookup yields CDR1 SEHNR and CDR2 FQNEAQ (reference sequence). V was cut by 4 bases and J by 2 bases, with 18 bases left in between.

The chain has TRBV7-3 and TRBJ1-4; D call uncertain. Per germline, CDR1 SGHTA and CDR2 FQGTGA. With 2 bases removed from V and 0 bases from J, the gap between germline ends came to 7 bases. This CDR3 comprises 15 residues. CDR3 sequence reads: CASSLGEATNEKLFF. CDR3 DNA: TGTGCCAGCAGCTTAGGGGAAGCAACTAATGAAAAACTGTTTTTT.

This chain uses TRBV20-1 with TRBJ2-1; unclear D gene. V gave up 6 bases and J gave up 6 bases, with 9 bases separating them. This CDR3 spans 11 amino acids. In germline, CDR1 is DFQATT, CDR2 SNEGSKA (reference sequence). The CDR3: CSAEGANEQFF. The CDR3 DNA follows: TGCAGTGCCGAAGGAGCCAATGAGCAGTTCTTC.

The rearrangement uses TRBV18 and TRBJ1-1, with unresolved D. The V gene lost 0 bases and the J gene lost 0 bases, with 11 bases spanning the gap. CDR1 is KGHSH and CDR2 is LQKENI in the germline V gene. The CDR3 spans 16 residues. CDR3 nucleotides: TGTGCCAGCTCACCACCGGGTCGCAGTATGAACACTGAAGCTTTCTTT. Its translation: CASSPPGRSMNTEAFF.

The chain joins TRBV5-4 to TRBJ2-1; D might be TRBD1 or TRBD2, each matching 5 bases. V was cut by 4 bases and J by 10 bases, with 24 bases left in between. The CDR3 covers 16 residues. Germline values: CDR1 SGHNT, CDR2 YYREEE (reference sequence). CDR3 sequence reads: CASSRPGTNSKGEQFF. Here the CDR3 DNA reads TGTGCCAGCAGCCGACCCGGGACCAACTCCAAAGGCGAGCAGTTCTTC.

The CDR3 reads CASSIEGGPPNTEAFF. The CDR3 DNA is TGTGCCAGTAGTATAGAAGGGGGGCCCCCGAACACTGAAGCTTTCTTT. V gene TRBV19 combines with J gene TRBJ1-1; D is possibly TRBD1 (6 bases). V lost 0 bases and J 1 base, leaving 12 bases between the germline ends. The CDR3 has 16 residues. The V gene's germline CDR1 is LNHDA and CDR2 SQIVND (reference sequence).

This clone was seen once. This chain uses TRBV7-2 with TRBJ1-6, with 10 bases fitting TRBD1. The junction had 2 bases not matched to a gene; V was cut back by 1 base and J by 8 bases. Germline-derived CDR1 and CDR2 are SGHTA and FQGNSA. The CDR3 runs 15 residues. CDR3 sequence (DNA): TGTGCCAGCAGCTTAGTTGGGACAGGGGATTCACCCCTCCACTTT. This translates into CASSLVGTGDSPLHF.

This chain connects TRBV19 to TRBJ1-5, with D uncertain. Trimming removed 5 bases from V and 0 bases from J, with 14 bases in between. The germline V gene has CDR1 LNHDA and CDR2 SQIVND (reference sequence). There are 16 residues in the CDR3. The CDR3 sequence is CASSSRTAYSNQPQHF. CDR3 DNA: TGTGCCAGTAGTTCCCGGACCGCTTATAGCAATCAGCCCCAGCATTTT.

J is TRBJ1-5 and V is TRBV2, with D unresolved. The V and J ends lost 1 base and 4 bases respectively, with 11 bases between them. This CDR3 is built from 15 residues. CDR1 SNHLY and CDR2 FYNNEI come from the germline V gene. CDR3 DNA: TGTGCCAGCAGTGAAGGAGGCGGGCCGAATCAGCCCCAGCATTTT. Translated: CASSEGGGPNQPQHF. Looking up the rest from reference TRBV2 and TRBJ1-5 gives the full variable domain: EPEVTQTPSHQVTQMGQEVILRCVPISNHLYFYWYRQILGQKVEFLVSFYNNEISEKSEIFDDQFSVERPDGSNFTLKIRSTKLEDSAMYFCASSEGGGPNQPQHFGDGTRLSIL.

The chain couples TRBV7-2 to TRBJ1-6; D not certain. This CDR3 is 13 amino acids long. Germline V gene lookup returns CDR1 SGHTA and CDR2 FQGNSA. V was cut by 5 bases and J by 9 bases, with 11 bases left in between. The CDR3 region has the DNA TGTGCCAGCAGCACCACATATGGTTCACCCCTCCACTTT. This codes for CASSTTYGSPLHF.

This clone turned up a few times. The chain couples TRBV27 to TRBJ2-7, with D possibly being TRBD2 (5 bases). Per germline, CDR1 MNHEY and CDR2 SMNVEV (reference sequence). The CDR3 is 14 residues long. Trimming shortened V by 1 base and J by 3 bases, and 10 bases separated the two germline ends. The CDR3 DNA follows: TGTGCCAGCAGTTTATTGGGCGGGTACTACGAGCAGTACTTC. Its protein product is CASSLLGGYYEQYF.

The chain carries TRBV6-1 and TRBJ2-4; D gene ambiguous. The CDR3 covers 19 residues. CDR1 and CDR2 (germline): MNHNS, SASEGT. Between the trimmed V and J ends, which lost 1 base and 2 bases, there was a span of 21 bases. The DNA of the CDR3 is TGTGCCAGCAGTGAAGTGACCGGTAGTGGTTCGGCGTCCAAAAACATTCAGTACTTC. Translation: CASSEVTGSGSASKNIQYF.

This clone appeared once. This sequence joins TRBV5-1 and TRBJ2-3; TRBD2 matches at 8 bases. The CDR3 runs to 15 residues. The V gene end was trimmed by 0 bases and the J gene end by 6 bases; junction bases not matched to a gene: 6. Germline lookup yields CDR1 SGHRS and CDR2 YFSETQ. As DNA, the CDR3 is TGCGCCAGCAGCTTGGCGGGGGGGCGCGTTGATACGCAGTATTTT. It encodes CASSLAGGRVDTQYF.

This chain links TRBV19 with TRBJ2-1; D possibly matches TRBD1 or TRBD2 (5 bases each). CDR3 length equals 15 residues. V was trimmed by 9 bases and J by 0 bases, leaving 15 bases between them. Germline V gives CDR1 LNHDA, CDR2 SQIVND (reference sequence). In nucleotides, the CDR3 is TGTGCCAGCCAACCGAGGGGAAACTCCTACAATGAGCAGTTCTTC. It is translated as CASQPRGNSYNEQFF.

This chain connects TRBV18 to TRBJ1-1; perhaps TRBD1 as D (6 bases). The CDR3 runs 13 residues. Germline assignment: CDR1 KGHSH and CDR2 LQKENI. Trimming shortened V by 3 bases and J by 6 bases, and 11 bases separated the two germline ends. CDR3 sequence (DNA): TGTGCCAGCTCACCCAGCGGGGGCCCTGAAGCTTTCTTT. This translates into CASSPSGGPEAFF.

The chain links TRBV18 to TRBJ2-1; D gene uncertain. V shed 0 bases and J shed 0 bases, with 6 bases lying between them. The CDR3 sequence is 15 residues long. Germline V gene sequence: CDR1 KGHSH, CDR2 LQKENI. The CDR3 protein is CASSPPQSSYNEQFF. CDR3 DNA: TGTGCCAGCTCACCACCCCAAAGCTCCTACAATGAGCAGTTCTTC.

This sequence joins TRBV6-5 and TRBJ1-2; 12 nucleotides align to TRBD1. In germline, CDR1 is MNHEY, CDR2 SVGAGI. The junction had 6 bases not matched to a gene; V was cut back by 10 bases and J by 6 bases. The CDR3 runs to 13 residues. The CDR3 DNA reads as TGTGCCACCGGGGACAGGGGGCCGGATGGCTACACCTTC. Encoded protein: CATGDRGPDGYTF.

This clone has only a few counts. CDR3 coding DNA: TGCGCCAGCAGCCAAGGATCCAAGGGTGGGCAGTTCTTC. Translation: CASSQGSKGGQFF. The chain joins TRBV4-1 to TRBJ2-1, with no clear D. The CDR3 contains 13 residues. V was trimmed by 1 base and J by 12 bases, leaving 13 bases between them. The germline V gene encodes CDR1 MGHRA and CDR2 YSYEKL.

The chain couples TRBV2 to TRBJ1-2; D perhaps matches TRBD1 (6 bases). This CDR3 region has 15 residues. The germline V gene has CDR1 SNHLY and CDR2 FYNNEI. V was pared by 5 bases and J by 8 bases, with 21 bases between. The CDR3 is CASSKTGSAGGGYTF. CDR3 DNA: TGTGCCAGCAGTAAAACAGGGTCCGCAGGAGGGGGCTACACCTTC.

This sequence joins TRBV18 and TRBJ2-6, with D uncertain. Trimming shortened V by 8 bases and J by 1 base, and 12 bases separated the two germline ends. CDR1 and CDR2 from the germline V gene are KGHSH and LQKENI. This CDR3 is 15 amino acids long. DNA for the CDR3: TGTGCCAGCCGTATTACGGCATCTGGGGCCAACGTCCTGACTTTC. Its protein product is CASRITASGANVLTF.

The chain joins TRBV14 to TRBJ1-3, with D tentatively TRBD1 (5 bases). The V gene lost 4 bases and the J gene lost 2 bases, with 9 bases spanning the gap. Germline loops: CDR1 SGHDN, CDR2 FVKESK. This CDR3 has 14 residues. The CDR3: CASSPGKAGNTIYF. In DNA, the CDR3 is TGTGCCAGCAGCCCAGGGAAGGCTGGAAACACCATATATTTT.

The gene calls are TRBV5-1 and TRBJ2-1; TRBD2 matches 12 bases. Germline-derived CDR1 and CDR2 are SGHRS and YFSETQ. The V gene end was trimmed by 3 bases and the J gene end by 4 bases; junction bases not matched to a gene: 2. The CDR3 extends over 15 amino acids. The CDR3 spells CASSWTSGTYNEQFF. The CDR3 DNA is TGCGCCAGCAGCTGGACTAGCGGGACTTACAATGAGCAGTTCTTC.